Here is one TCR beta chain with its context. Antigen: not known. The authors' processing: After removing out-of-frame reads, approximately 2 million distinct TCRbeta sequences remained. Clones were read by immunoSEQ multiplex PCR, and TCRdb kept only the in-frame ones, dropping some. V and J calls and clone size are copied from that table; D and trimming were computed from the DNA. The sample carries tens of thousands of clones, around 76% recorded once. The sort gate was single viable CD3+CD4+CD8-CD45RO+ cells for memory CD4+ T cells. CD4+ T cells were isolated by positive magnetic selection. The data derive from a study of memory CD4+ T cells and cytomegalovirus serostatus. Study-wide context: This sample comes from healthy Belgian adults, about 10 CMV seropositive, roughly 22 seronegative.

Study-level points and caveats: Suggested: most of the CMV-linked TCR signature lies in CD4+ memory cells.

The clonotype originates from an adult in good health and CMV-seronegative. The specimen was memory CD4+ T cells from blood.

The CDR3 loop reads CASSEMGGGEQYF. The CDR3 DNA reads TGTGCCAGCAGTGAAATGGGTGGAGGGGAGCAGTACTTC. This chain uses TRBV6-1 with TRBJ2-7; possible D gene TRBD2, 6 bases. This CDR3 region has 13 residues. Per the germline V gene, CDR1 is MNHNS and CDR2 is SASEGT. V lost 2 bases and J lost 7, with 12 bases in between.